These T cell receptor beta chains were read from a single sample in a study of cytomegalovirus exposure and HLA in healthy donors. The data were produced by immunoSEQ multiplex PCR, yet TCRdb's version contains in-frame clones alone and is incomplete. There are roughly 65,000 clones in the sample; roughly 94% occur only once, and about 4.2% lies in the top ten. Sequencing was carried out using PBMCs. The receptor set was obtained from a man aged 18 to 30 in good health and CMV-seropositive. Each CDR3 is given with its conserved first and last residue. The D gene is left open where the match is weak. The listing skips clone size in some rows; elsewhere it reads once, few, many or a size class.

D,size,J,V,DNA,CDR3
-,-,TRBJ2-2,TRBV6-6,TGTGCCAGCAGTTACTCCTGGGACTTCGCCGGGGAGCTGTTTTTT,CASSYSWDFAGELFF
-,-,TRBJ1-3,TRBV19,TGTGCCAGTAGGGGGGGGCGCGGAAACACCATATATTTT,CASRGGRGNTIYF
-,-,TRBJ2-4,TRBV28,TGTGCCAGCGGCCTGGGGACTCCTTTCATTCAGTACTTC,CASGLGTPFIQYF
TRBD1,-,TRBJ1-1,TRBV6-5,TGTGCCAGCAGTTCGGACAGGATGAACACTGAAGCTTTCTTT,CASSSDRMNTEAFF
TRBD1,once,TRBJ2-1,TRBV30,TGTGCCTGGAGTCCCCCGCCGACTTACAGGGGTCGGGAGCAGTTCTTC,CAWSPPPTYRGREQFF
TRBD2,-,TRBJ2-3,TRBV2,TGTGCCAGCAGCTTCCTAGCGGGGGGGCCAGATACGCAGTATTTT,CASSFLAGGPDTQYF
-,-,TRBJ1-5,TRBV19,TGTGCCAGTAGTATAGCACCCAGTAGCAATCAGCCCCAGCATTTT,CASSIAPSSNQPQHF
TRBD1,-,TRBJ2-5,TRBV18,TGTGCCAGCTCTCCAAACAGGGGTCCAGAGACCCAGTACTTC,CASSPNRGPETQYF
TRBD2,-,TRBJ2-1,TRBV13,TGTGCCAGCAGCATACTAGCGGGGAATTACAATGAGCAGTTCTTC,CASSILAGNYNEQFF
-,-,TRBJ1-2,TRBV7-2,TGTGCCAGCAGCTTAGACGAGACAACCAACTATGGCTACACCTTC,CASSLDETTNYGYTF
TRBD2,-,TRBJ2-1,TRBV7-3,TGTGCCAGCAGCGTAGCGGGCACCCCCGAGCAGTTCTTC,CASSVAGTPEQFF
TRBD1,-,TRBJ1-1,TRBV7-9,TGTGCCAGCAGTTGGGGACAGGGAGCCACTGAAGCTTTCTTT,CASSWGQGATEAFF
TRBD1,-,TRBJ2-5,TRBV4-1,TGCGCCAGCAGCCAAGATTGGACAGGGTTTAAAGAGACCCAGTACTTC,CASSQDWTGFKETQYF
-,once,TRBJ1-1,TRBV2,TGTGCCAGCAGCCTTCAGACAGGCTGGTATGGAGACACTGAAGCTTTCTTT,CASSLQTGWYGDTEAFF
TRBD1,-,TRBJ2-7,TRBV4-1,TGCGCCAGCAGCTTCCGGACAGGAACCTCCTACGAGCAGTACTTC,CASSFRTGTSYEQYF
TRBD1,once,TRBJ2-5,TRBV7-9,TGTGCCAGCAGCTTAGGGGACAGCCTGGGGCAAGAGACCCAGTACTTC,CASSLGDSLGQETQYF
TRBD1,-,TRBJ2-1,TRBV4-2,TGTGCCAGCAGCCGGGGACAGGAGGCCAACAATGAGCAGTTCTTC,CASSRGQEANNEQFF
-,-,TRBJ1-1,TRBV6-5,TGTGCCAGCTTAAGACAGCCGAACACTGAAGCTTTCTTT,CASLRQPNTEAFF
TRBD1,-,TRBJ1-3,TRBV2,TGTGCCAGCAGGAGGACAGGGGGGGACACCATATATTTT,CASRRTGGDTIYF
-,-,TRBJ2-3,TRBV28,TGTGCCAGCAGTTCTACCCTCTCCCACGGACTCGCCACAGATACGCAGTATTTT,CASSSTLSHGLATDTQYF
-,-,TRBJ1-2,TRBV6-5,TGTGCCAGCAGGGGGATAGGGGGAAACTATGGCTACACCTTC,CASRGIGGNYGYTF
-,-,TRBJ2-5,TRBV4-3,TGCGCCAGCAGCCAAGATCGGTTTGAGACCCAGTACTTC,CASSQDRFETQYF
TRBD1,-,TRBJ2-7,TRBV13,TGTGCCAGCAGCGGTAAGGGACAGGGATACTACGAGCAGTACTTC,CASSGKGQGYYEQYF
-,-,TRBJ1-1,TRBV27,TGTGCCAGCACGGCCTTTACAGGCACTGAAGCTTTCTTT,CASTAFTGTEAFF
-,few,TRBJ1-6,TRBV6-1,TGTGCCAGCAGTGCATGGGACACCTCGGAGGAGAAACTCCACTTT,CASSAWDTSEEKLHF
TRBD2,-,TRBJ2-1,TRBV10-1,TGCGCCAGCAGTGAGTCGAGTCTAGCGGGAGCATACGAGCAGTTCTTC,CASSESSLAGAYEQFF
TRBD2,-,TRBJ2-2,TRBV11-2,TGTGCCAGCAGACGGACTAGCGGGGATATAACCGGGGAGCTGTTTTTT,CASRRTSGDITGELFF
-,-,TRBJ2-7,TRBV2,TGTGCCAGCACGCGAACTAGAAGTTCCTACGAGCAGTACTTC,CASTRTRSSYEQYF
-,-,TRBJ1-6,TRBV11-3,TGTGCCAGCAGCTTATTAATCAGGGGTAACGATTCACCCCTCCACTTT,CASSLLIRGNDSPLHF
TRBD2,-,TRBJ2-1,TRBV4-2,TGTGCCAGCAGCCAAGATCGGAGTAGCGGGCTCTCCTACAATGAGCAGTTCTTC,CASSQDRSSGLSYNEQFF
TRBD2,-,TRBJ2-3,TRBV30,TGTGCCTGGAGTGTGGCTAGGACTAGCGGGGGGGCTTCGGATACGCAGTATTTT,CAWSVARTSGGASDTQYF
-,-,TRBJ2-3,TRBV27,TGTGCCAGCAGTTTAAGAGCGACCCGCACAGATACGCAGTATTTT,CASSLRATRTDTQYF
TRBD1,-,TRBJ2-7,TRBV4-1,TGCGCCAGCAGCCCAGTGGGGACAGGGATTTACGAGCAGTACTTC,CASSPVGTGIYEQYF
TRBD1,-,TRBJ1-2,TRBV7-3,TGTGCCAGCAGCCCTTCAGGGGGCACCTATGGCTACACCTTC,CASSPSGGTYGYTF
TRBD2,-,TRBJ2-7,TRBV14,TGTGCCAGCAGCCAAGATCTCGCACTAGCGGGTTCCTACGAGCAGTACTTC,CASSQDLALAGSYEQYF
-,-,TRBJ1-2,TRBV2,TGTGCCAGCAGACAGGGACATGATTATGGCTACACCTTC,CASRQGHDYGYTF
-,-,TRBJ2-7,TRBV7-9,TGTGCTAGCAGCTTAGGCTCCAGGCCGTACGAGCAGTACTTC,CASSLGSRPYEQYF
TRBD1,-,TRBJ2-7,TRBV27,TGTGCCAGCAGGGTCCCGGACAGGGGCGGCGAGCAGTACTTC,CASRVPDRGGEQYF
TRBD2,-,TRBJ2-7,TRBV28,TGTGCCAGCAGTTTAGCCCAACTAGCGGGAGGAGGCGAGCAGTACTTC,CASSLAQLAGGGEQYF
TRBD2,once,TRBJ2-3,TRBV28,TGTGCCAGCAGCGGGGGGGCAGGCACAGATACGCAGTATTTT,CASSGGAGTDTQYF
TRBD2,-,TRBJ2-1,TRBV27,TGTGCCAGCAGTTTATCGCCGGGGGGAAAGGCTATTTACAATGAGCAGTTCTTC,CASSLSPGGKAIYNEQFF
TRBD1,-,TRBJ1-4,TRBV11-2,TGTGCCAGCACCAGGACAGGGGCCAGTGTTGGTACTAATGAAAAACTGTTTTTT,CASTRTGASVGTNEKLFF
TRBD2,-,TRBJ2-3,TRBV11-1,TGTGCCAGCAGTACATGGCTAGCGGGGGCTAGCACAGATACGCAGTATTTT,CASSTWLAGASTDTQYF
TRBD2,once,TRBJ2-5,TRBV6-5,TGTGCCAGCAGTTGGACTAGCGGGGGGACCCAGTACTTC,CASSWTSGGTQYF
TRBD1,-,TRBJ1-1,TRBV27,TGTGCCAGCAGCAGGGACAGGGGATACCCGAACACTGAAGCTTTCTTT,CASSRDRGYPNTEAFF
TRBD1,few,TRBJ2-7,TRBV28,TGTGCCAGCAACCCACAGACAGGGGGCTCCTACGAGCAGTACTTC,CASNPQTGGSYEQYF
TRBD1,-,TRBJ2-5,TRBV23-1,TGCGCCAGCAGTCAAGTCCCGGGACAGGAGATCCAAGAGACCCAGTACTTC,CASSQVPGQEIQETQYF
-,-,TRBJ2-2,TRBV5-1,TGCGCCAGCAGCCCCACGGCGGAGTACACCGGGGAGCTGTTTTTT,CASSPTAEYTGELFF
-,-,TRBJ2-5,TRBV28,TGTGCCAGCAGTTTCCCCGCGGGGGCCTGGCAAGAGACCCAGTACTTC,CASSFPAGAWQETQYF
TRBD1,-,TRBJ1-1,TRBV7-9,TGTGCCAGCAGCTTGGACAGGGACACTGAAGCTTTCTTT,CASSLDRDTEAFF
-,-,TRBJ1-1,TRBV5-6,TGTGCCAGCAGCTCGGGGAGCACTGAAGCTTTCTTT,CASSSGSTEAFF
-,-,TRBJ1-1,TRBV18,TGTGCCAGCTCACCACCCGGAGGGCTTGCAACTGAAGCTTTCTTT,CASSPPGGLATEAFF
-,-,TRBJ2-4,TRBV28,TGTGCCAGCAGTTTACGGGACACCTTAAACATTCAGTACTTC,CASSLRDTLNIQYF
TRBD2,-,TRBJ2-1,TRBV13,TGTGCCAGCAGTTCCAGACTAGCATTCAATGAGCAGTTCTTC,CASSSRLAFNEQFF
-,-,TRBJ1-1,TRBV7-2,TGTGCCAGCAGAGCAAGCCTGAACACTGAAGCTTTCTTT,CASRASLNTEAFF
-,-,TRBJ1-1,TRBV15,TGTGCCACCAGCCCGGGGGGAGGGGACACTGAAGCTTTCTTT,CATSPGGGDTEAFF
TRBD1,-,TRBJ1-2,TRBV9,TGTGCCAGCAGCGACGGGACAGGGTACAACTATGGCTACACCTTC,CASSDGTGYNYGYTF
-,few,TRBJ1-1,TRBV21-1,TGTGCCAGCAGCCTCTCTACAGGGGTTGATGAAGCTTTCTTT,CASSLSTGVDEAFF